These 29 T cell receptor beta chains share one sample of origin, sequenced in a study of T cell repertoires in cytomegalovirus infection. Their antigen targets remain unknown. TCRdb ran MiXCR on the reads and lists one entry per CDR3 protein. The data show around 300,000 distinct CDR3 sequences, approximately 25% seen once. The specimen comprised cultured PBMCs, sampled from culture after CMV antigen stimulation. These receptors all stem from a human donor in good health (CMV status not recorded). Some clones in this sample may be carry-over from other donors' samples.

The V call is TRBV6-5, the J call TRBJ2-5; D is perhaps TRBD1 or TRBD2 (5 bases each). The CDR3 sequence is 16 residues long. Germline-derived CDR1 and CDR2 are MNHEY and SVGAGI. V lost 0 bases and J 7 bases, leaving 18 bases between the germline ends. The CDR3 here is CASSYSSRGPRGTQYF. CDR3 sequence (DNA): TGTGCCAGCAGTTACTCGTCTCGGGGCCCGAGGGGGACCCAGTACTTC.

This chain connects TRBV18 to TRBJ2-1; 10 nucleotides line up with TRBD1. The V gene's germline CDR1 is KGHSH and CDR2 LQKENI. The V segment lost 5 bases and the J segment 6 bases; nucleotides outside the gene matches: 7. The length of the CDR3 is 15 residues. CDR3 sequence reads: CASSSTGTGVNEQFF. The CDR3 coding sequence is TGTGCCAGCTCATCGACCGGGACAGGGGTCAATGAGCAGTTCTTC.

This chain connects TRBV6-2 or TRBV6-3 to TRBJ2-1; 10 bases match TRBD2. With 5 bases clipped from V and 4 bases from J, the junction kept 5 bases outside the gene matches. This CDR3 is 15 amino acids long. Germline V gives CDR1 MNHEY, CDR2 SVGEGT. This chain's CDR3 is CASSAGLAYYNEQFF. The CDR3 region has the DNA TGTGCCAGCAGTGCGGGACTAGCGTATTACAATGAGCAGTTCTTC.

The genes are TRBV4-3 and TRBJ2-1; no clear D gene. V lost 0 bases to trimming and J lost 3 bases, with 9 bases between them. Germline V CDR1 and CDR2: LGHNA, YSLEER. CDR3 length: 15 residues. The CDR3 loop reads CASSQDFLHYNEQFF. DNA of the CDR3: TGCGCCAGCAGCCAAGACTTTTTACACTACAATGAGCAGTTCTTC.

In its sample, this clonotype was seen many times. The rearrangement joins TRBV12-3 or TRBV12-4 to TRBJ1-5; 9 bases are shared with TRBD1. V shed 1 base and J 7 bases; nucleotides not matched to a gene: 8. The CDR3 length is 16 residues. The CDR3 sequence is CASSLEFRDREQPQHF. CDR3 nucleotide sequence: TGTGCCAGCAGTTTAGAGTTTAGGGACAGGGAACAGCCCCAGCATTTT.

This clonotype has at least ten counts. The chain is built from TRBV4-3 and TRBJ2-5; 10 positions match TRBD1. In germline, CDR1 is LGHNA, CDR2 YSLEER. CDR3 length: 14 amino acids. Losses at the gene ends were 4 bases for V and 5 bases for J; bases not matched to a gene: 4. In DNA form, the CDR3 reads TGCGCCAGCAGCCGGGACAGGGGAGGCGAGACCCAGTACTTC. It translates to CASSRDRGGETQYF.

V and J are TRBV6-6 and TRBJ2-1, with 8 bases that match TRBD2. Unmatched junction bases numbered 12, after V lost 0 bases and J lost 5 bases. Germline V gene lookup returns CDR1 MNHNY and CDR2 SVGAGI (reference sequence). CDR3 size: 18 residues. The chain's CDR3 is CASSYSSYGTSGHNEQFF. The CDR3 DNA reads as TGTGCCAGCAGTTACTCATCGTACGGGACTAGTGGCCACAATGAGCAGTTCTTC.

This clonotype came up a few times. The V gene is TRBV7-9, the J gene TRBJ1-2; the D gene is possibly TRBD1 (6 bases). The germline gives CDR1 SEHNR, CDR2 FQNEAQ (reference sequence). The CDR3 contains 16 residues. Trimming shortened V by 2 bases and J by 8 bases, and 21 bases separated the two germline ends. DNA of the CDR3: TGTGCCAGCAGCTTACGTATGTGGGGGCAGATCGGCGGCTACACCTTC. Translated: CASSLRMWGQIGGYTF.

There are a few counts of this clonotype. The genes are TRBV7-4 and TRBJ1-4; D not certain. The V end was cut by 1 base, the J end by 8 bases, with 17 bases between. Germline loops: CDR1 SGHVT, CDR2 SQSDAQ. CDR3 length: 16 amino acids. The CDR3 sequence is CASSLGRTPEGEKLFF. The CDR3 bases are TGTGCCAGCAGCTTAGGCCGGACCCCCGAAGGGGAAAAACTGTTTTTT.

This clonotype appeared a few times. This chain connects TRBV19 to TRBJ1-1, with 9 bases matching TRBD1. The CDR3 totals 15 residues. J gave up 5 bases and V 5 bases, and 9 bases lay outside the gene matches. In germline, CDR1 is LNHDA, CDR2 SQIVND (reference sequence). The CDR3 spells CASSRDRGTGTEAFF. The DNA for the CDR3 is TGTGCCAGTAGTCGAGACAGGGGGACGGGGACTGAAGCTTTCTTT.

The rearrangement links TRBV7-8 to TRBJ1-2; D unresolved. The germline V gene has CDR1 SGHVS and CDR2 FQNEAQ. CDR3 size: 14 residues. V lost 2 bases to trimming and J lost 5 bases, with 12 bases between them. In DNA form, the CDR3 reads TGTGCCAGCAGCTTATCGTCAGTTTTTTATGGCTACACCTTC. Translation gives CASSLSSVFYGYTF.

V and J are TRBV20-1 and TRBJ2-1; unclear D gene. This CDR3 is 14 amino acids long. V was shortened by 0 bases and J by 0 bases, with 6 bases between the two germline ends. Germline loops: CDR1 DFQATT, CDR2 SNEGSKA (reference sequence). Here the CDR3 DNA reads TGCAGTGCTAGAGATCCGAGCTCCTACAATGAGCAGTTCTTC. This sequence encodes CSARDPSSYNEQFF.

This chain connects TRBV5-6 to TRBJ2-7, with 7 positions matching TRBD2. Unmatched junction bases numbered 6, after V lost 4 bases and J lost 2 bases. CDR3 length: 14 residues. Germline V gives CDR1 SGHDT, CDR2 YYEEEE. The DNA for the CDR3 is TGTGCCAGCAGCCCCGGGACTATAACCTACGAGCAGTACTTC. Translation: CASSPGTITYEQYF.

This clonotype was detected ten times or more. V is TRBV11-2 and J is TRBJ2-1; 10 bases are a match to TRBD2. The CDR3 is 19 residues long. Germline V lookup: CDR1 SGHAT, CDR2 FQNNGV. Trimming cost V 5 bases and J 2 bases; bases outside gene matches: 15. The CDR3 protein is CASSPPWGKTSGPYNEQFF. DNA of the CDR3: TGTGCCAGCAGCCCCCCTTGGGGGAAGACTAGCGGGCCCTACAATGAGCAGTTCTTC.

This clonotype showed up many times. The chain links TRBV7-8 to TRBJ2-3; 9 bases are shared with TRBD2. Trimming removed 0 bases from V and 4 bases from J; junction bases left unmatched: 2. Germline V gene lookup returns CDR1 SGHVS and CDR2 FQNEAQ. CDR3 length: 15 residues. CDR3 nucleotides: TGTGCCAGCAGCTTAGCGGGACTAGCCTCAGATACGCAGTATTTT. This codes for CASSLAGLASDTQYF.

This clonotype was detected a few times. The chain links TRBV4-1 to TRBJ2-1; a possible D gene is TRBD2 (6 bases). CDR1 and CDR2 from the germline V gene are MGHRA and YSYEKL. CDR3 size: 15 residues. Trimming shortened V by 0 bases and J by 2 bases, and 8 bases separated the two germline ends. The CDR3 reads CASSQEGTAYNEQFF. CDR3 in DNA: TGCGCCAGCAGCCAAGAAGGGACTGCCTACAATGAGCAGTTCTTC.

V and J are TRBV28 and TRBJ2-1; 15 nucleotides line up with TRBD2. The germline V gene encodes CDR1 MDHEN and CDR2 SYDVKM. This CDR3 comprises 17 residues. J lost 10 bases, V lost 6 bases, and 13 bases had no gene match. In DNA, the CDR3 is TGTGCCAGCAGCCTCATCAGGACTAGCGGGAGGGCCAGGGAGCAGTTCTTC. It is translated as CASSLIRTSGRAREQFF.

The chain combines TRBV2 with TRBJ2-2; 14 bases align to TRBD2. Germline V gene data show CDR1 as SNHLY and CDR2 as FYNNEI. The CDR3 has 18 residues. V gave up 4 bases and J gave up 6 bases; unmatched junction bases: 10. The CDR3 here is CASSGAGTSGRQAGELFF. The DNA of the CDR3 is TGTGCCAGCAGTGGAGCCGGGACTAGCGGGAGACAGGCCGGGGAGCTGTTTTTT.

This clonotype was seen repeatedly, ten times or more. This rearrangement joins TRBV24-1 to TRBJ2-4; D uncertain. CDR1 KGHDR and CDR2 SFDVKD come from the germline V gene. There are 13 residues in the CDR3. V lost 4 bases and J 0 bases, leaving 3 bases between the germline ends. Here the CDR3 DNA reads TGTGCCACCAGTGACGGAGCCAAAAACATTCAGTACTTC. This translates into CATSDGAKNIQYF.

This chain uses TRBV7-3 with TRBJ2-1; D is undetermined. The CDR3 has 15 amino acids. Germline V lookup: CDR1 SGHTA, CDR2 FQGTGA. The V gene lost 6 bases and the J gene lost 8 bases, with 20 bases spanning the gap. CDR3 sequence reads: CASSYSGRRTDEQFF. CDR3 nucleotide sequence: TGTGCCAGCAGTTATTCCGGCCGGCGAACCGATGAGCAGTTCTTC.

J is TRBJ2-6 and V is TRBV27; D is uncertain. The ends were cut back, 3 bases at V and 2 bases at J, with 5 bases in the middle. The CDR3 spans 14 residues. Germline-derived CDR1 and CDR2 are MNHEY and SMNVEV (reference sequence). CDR3 bases: TGTGCCAGCAGTTTGGTTGCTGGGGCCAACGTCCTGACTTTC. Translated: CASSLVAGANVLTF.

The chain employs TRBV12-3 or TRBV12-4 and TRBJ2-3, with 10 bases aligning to TRBD1. The CDR3 is 15 residues long. J was trimmed by 9 bases and V by 7 bases; bases with no gene match: 13. The CDR3 protein is CASTNSRQGAETQYF. As DNA, the CDR3 is TGTGCCAGCACTAATAGCCGACAGGGGGCGGAAACGCAGTATTTT.

The chain employs TRBV11-2 and TRBJ2-1, with 8 bases that match TRBD2. The CDR3 runs to 13 residues. Trimming cost V 0 bases and J 12 bases; bases outside gene matches: 4. From germline, CDR1 is SGHAT and CDR2 FQNNGV. CDR3 sequence reads: CASSLDLAGGQFF. The CDR3 nucleotides read TGTGCCAGCAGCTTAGATCTGGCGGGAGGGCAGTTCTTC.

The J gene is TRBJ1-2, the V gene TRBV7-2; D gene ambiguous. Germline loops: CDR1 SGHTA, CDR2 FQGNSA. The germline V and J ends were trimmed by 0 bases and 2 bases, with 10 bases remaining between them. This CDR3 spans 15 amino acids. CDR3 loop: CASSLALAPNYGYTF. Here the CDR3 DNA reads TGTGCCAGCAGCTTAGCGCTGGCACCAAACTATGGCTACACCTTC.

The V gene is TRBV5-6, the J gene TRBJ1-6; D unclear. This CDR3 contains 14 residues. Trimming pared 4 bases from V and 8 bases from J, leaving 13 bases between. Germline V gene lookup returns CDR1 SGHDT and CDR2 YYEEEE. In DNA form, the CDR3 reads TGTGCCAGCAGCCGCCGGCTAGTCGATTCACCCCTCCACTTT. Protein product: CASSRRLVDSPLHF.

V and J are TRBV30 and TRBJ1-2; D is unclear. CDR1 and CDR2 (germline): GTSNPN, SVGIG (reference sequence). V lost 0 bases to trimming and J lost 6 bases, with 11 bases between them. The CDR3 is 13 amino acids. CDR3 sequence reads: CAWSVRPGDGYTF. As DNA, the CDR3 is TGTGCCTGGAGTGTTCGGCCCGGCGATGGCTACACCTTC. Full variable domain (missing parts from reference TRBV30 and TRBJ1-2): SQTIHQWPATLVQPVGSPLSLECTVEGTSNPNLYWYRQAAGRGLQLLFYSVGIGQISSEVPQNLSASRPQDRQFILSSKKLLLSDSGFYLCAWSVRPGDGYTFGSGTRLTVV.

The rearrangement links TRBV15 to TRBJ2-5; D not resolved. Germline CDR1 LNHNV, CDR2 YYDKDF (reference sequence). This CDR3 contains 14 residues. Between the trimmed V and J ends, which lost 1 base and 1 base, there was a span of 7 bases. The CDR3 loop is CATSRGDTQETQYF. CDR3 DNA: TGTGCCACCAGCAGAGGAGACACCCAAGAGACCCAGTACTTC.

The V gene is TRBV6-2 or TRBV6-3, the J gene TRBJ2-1, with TRBD1 identical over 7 bases. This CDR3 region has 14 residues. Germline CDR1 MNHEY, CDR2 SVGEGT. V lost 8 bases and J lost 0; bases outside the gene matches: 4. In DNA form, the CDR3 reads TGTGCCAGCCACAGGGGAAGCTCCTACAATGAGCAGTTCTTC. Protein: CASHRGSSYNEQFF.

V usage is TRBV6-2 or TRBV6-3 and J usage is TRBJ2-1; no firm D call. CDR1 is MNHEY, CDR2 SVGEGT, per germline. V was trimmed by 6 bases and J by 10 bases, leaving 10 bases between them. CDR3 size: 11 residues. CDR3 bases: TGTGCCAGCAGCAACGGAGTCGAGCAGTTCTTC. It yields the protein CASSNGVEQFF.